These 2 T cell receptor beta chains originate from one sample sequenced in a study of regulatory T cells in long-lasting Graves disease. iRepertoire HTBI primers and Arm-PCR of CDR3 regions built TCR beta libraries. TCRdb processed the multiplex PCR reads anew with MiXCR; each CDR3 protein has one entry. The sample contains around 250,000 distinct CDR3 sequences, approximately 16% of which appear only once. Described time point: newly diagnosed GD, antithyroid drugs for less than 3 months. Extracted RNA from PBMCs served as the source of the TCR library. The sample was peripheral blood mononuclear cells (PBMCs), taken at new diagnosis, from a patient treated with antithyroid drugs. Receptors originate from a female donor with Graves disease.

This clonotype was detected only a few times. The V gene is TRBV15, the J gene TRBJ1-4; D gene uncertain. From germline, CDR1 is LNHNV and CDR2 YYDKDF (reference sequence). V lost 0 bases to trimming and J lost 10 bases, with 9 bases between them. The CDR3 spans 13 residues. This CDR3 is CATSRDPRRKLFF. The CDR3 DNA reads as TGTGCCACCAGCAGAGATCCGAGGAGAAAACTGTTTTTT.

Ten or more counts support this clonotype. The chain carries TRBV3-1 and TRBJ2-1; D is ambiguous. The CDR3 runs 14 residues. CDR1 LGHDT and CDR2 YNNKEL come from the germline V gene (reference sequence). V was cut by 1 base and J by 7 bases, with 11 bases left in between. Here the CDR3 reads CASSQGAVANEQFF. The CDR3 nucleotides read TGTGCCAGCAGCCAAGGGGCGGTAGCTAATGAGCAGTTCTTC.